The clone carrying this T cell receptor (beta chain) was seen many times. This specimen comes from a study of regulatory T cells in long-lasting Graves disease. The time point denotes: newly diagnosed GD, antithyroid drugs for less than 3 months. The TCR library used RNA extracted from PBMCs. Investigators prepared the TCR beta libraries by applying iRepertoire HTBI primers and Arm-PCR of CDR3 regions. Via MiXCR, TCRdb re-called the multiplex PCR reads, giving one row per CDR3 protein. Of more than 400,000 distinct CDR3 sequences listed, roughly 17% are singletons. This sample was also put to use in a study of T cells in Graves' hyperthyroidism and ophthalmopathy.

The receptor comes from a woman in her 30s with Graves disease. This specimen consisted of peripheral blood mononuclear cells (PBMCs), obtained at new diagnosis, from a patient treated with antithyroid drugs.

CDR3 in DNA: TGTGCCAGCTCGGACAGGTTTCGTTCCGGGGAGACCCAGTACTTC. This codes for CASSDRFRSGETQYF. The rearrangement links TRBV7-9 to TRBJ2-5; the match to TRBD1 covers 7 bases. CDR3 length: 15 amino acids. V dropped 8 bases and J dropped 5; count of bases not matched to a gene: 14. CDR1 and CDR2 from the germline V gene are SEHNR and FQNEAQ (reference sequence).